This T cell receptor beta chain was observed in a study of metastatic and nonmetastatic thyroid tumors. Looking at the study overall: Repertoires of blood and of tissue (tumor or nodule) from malignant and benign thyroid patients were compared.

This clone has ten or more counts. In the authors' workflow: Clinicopathological groups differed in CDR3, with these differences serving to build a distant-metastasis classifier for papillary thyroid cancer. TCRdb reanalyzed the PCR reads with MiXCR. The V and J calls were determined by TCRdb, not by the authors. This table holds about 12,000 clones, over 10% found once. The CDR3 consists of 17 residues. Germline loops: CDR1 SGHDT, CDR2 YYEEEE. V was pared by 3 bases and J by 3 bases, with 22 bases between. Each patient came to thyroid surgery without any prior treatment (of any kind). The sequence derives from a female donor with papillary thyroid cancer or a benign thyroid nodule (not recorded which). Some clones in this sample may be carry-over from other donors' samples. Sequencing was performed on blood. The J gene is TRBJ2-7, the V gene TRBV5-6, with D perhaps matching TRBD1 or TRBD2 (5 bases each). The CDR3 bases are TGTGCCAGCAGCTCAACCGGCCGGGGCCTTGGCGGCTACGAGCAGTACTTC. This translates into CASSSTGRGLGGYEQYF.